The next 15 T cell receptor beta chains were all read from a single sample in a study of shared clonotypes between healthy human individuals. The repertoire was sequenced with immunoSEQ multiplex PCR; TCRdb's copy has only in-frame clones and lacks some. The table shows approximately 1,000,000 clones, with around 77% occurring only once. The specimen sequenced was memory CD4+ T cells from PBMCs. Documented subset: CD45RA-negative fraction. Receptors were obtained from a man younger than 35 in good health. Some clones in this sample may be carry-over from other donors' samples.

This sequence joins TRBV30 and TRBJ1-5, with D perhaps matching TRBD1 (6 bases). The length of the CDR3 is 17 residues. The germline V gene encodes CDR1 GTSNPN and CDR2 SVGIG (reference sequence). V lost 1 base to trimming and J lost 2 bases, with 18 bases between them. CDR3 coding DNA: TGTGCCTGGAGTGAAATGGACAGCGGGTTGGGCAATCAGCCCCAGCATTTT. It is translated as CAWSEMDSGLGNQPQHF.

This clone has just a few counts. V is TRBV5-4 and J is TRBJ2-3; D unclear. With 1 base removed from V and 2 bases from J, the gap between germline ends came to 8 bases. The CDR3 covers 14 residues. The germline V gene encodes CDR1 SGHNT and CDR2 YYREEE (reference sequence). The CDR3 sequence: CASSLLQTTDTQYF. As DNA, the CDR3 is TGTGCCAGCAGCTTGCTACAAACCACAGATACGCAGTATTTT.

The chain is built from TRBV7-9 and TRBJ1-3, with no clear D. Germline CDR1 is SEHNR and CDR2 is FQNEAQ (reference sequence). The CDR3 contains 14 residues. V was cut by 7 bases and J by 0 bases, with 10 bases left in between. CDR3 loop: CASTLGNSGNTIYF. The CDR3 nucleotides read TGTGCCAGCACCCTTGGGAACTCTGGAAACACCATATATTTT.

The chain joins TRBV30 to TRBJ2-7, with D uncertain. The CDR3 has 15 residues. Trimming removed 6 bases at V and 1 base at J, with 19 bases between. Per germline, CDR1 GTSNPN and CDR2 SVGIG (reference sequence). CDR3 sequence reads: CACPRAGRESYEQYF. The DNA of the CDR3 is TGTGCCTGCCCCCGGGCAGGCAGAGAGTCCTACGAGCAGTACTTC.

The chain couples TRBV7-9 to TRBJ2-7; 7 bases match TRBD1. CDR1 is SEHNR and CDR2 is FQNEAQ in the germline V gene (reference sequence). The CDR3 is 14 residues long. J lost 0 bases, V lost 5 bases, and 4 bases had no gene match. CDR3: CASSARQGSYEQYF. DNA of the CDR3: TGTGCCAGCAGCGCCAGACAGGGCTCCTACGAGCAGTACTTC.

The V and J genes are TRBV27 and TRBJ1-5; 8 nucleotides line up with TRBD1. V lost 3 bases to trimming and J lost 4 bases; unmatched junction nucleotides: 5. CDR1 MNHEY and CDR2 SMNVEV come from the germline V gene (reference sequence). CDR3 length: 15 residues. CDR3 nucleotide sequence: TGTGCCAGCAGTTTGTGGGACAGGAAAAATCAGCCCCAGCATTTT. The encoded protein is CASSLWDRKNQPQHF.

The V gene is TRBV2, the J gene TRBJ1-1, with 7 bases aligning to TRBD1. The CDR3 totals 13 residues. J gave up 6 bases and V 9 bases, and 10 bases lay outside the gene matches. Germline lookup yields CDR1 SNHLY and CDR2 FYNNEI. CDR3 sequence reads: CASLRRGAPEAFF. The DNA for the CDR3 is TGTGCCAGTTTACGCAGGGGGGCCCCTGAAGCTTTCTTT.

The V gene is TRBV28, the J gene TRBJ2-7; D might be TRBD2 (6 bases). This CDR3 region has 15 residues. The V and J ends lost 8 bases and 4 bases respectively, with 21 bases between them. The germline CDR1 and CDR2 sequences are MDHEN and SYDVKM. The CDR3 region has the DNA TGTGCCAGCGGCCTCGGGACTCTCTTATTATACGAGCAGTACTTC. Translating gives CASGLGTLLLYEQYF.

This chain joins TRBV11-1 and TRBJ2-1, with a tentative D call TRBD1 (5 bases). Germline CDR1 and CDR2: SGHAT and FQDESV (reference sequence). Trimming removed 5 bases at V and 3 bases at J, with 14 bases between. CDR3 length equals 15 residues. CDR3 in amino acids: CASSTWGASYNEQFF. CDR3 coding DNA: TGTGCCAGCAGCACATGGGGCGCTAGCTACAATGAGCAGTTCTTC.

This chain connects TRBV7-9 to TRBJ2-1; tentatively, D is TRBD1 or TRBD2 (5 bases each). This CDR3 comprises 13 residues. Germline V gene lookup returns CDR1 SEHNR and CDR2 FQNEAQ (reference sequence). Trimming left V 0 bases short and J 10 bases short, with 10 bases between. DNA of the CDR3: TGTGCCAGCAGCTTAGCTTTCTGGGACGAGCAGTTCTTC. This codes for CASSLAFWDEQFF.

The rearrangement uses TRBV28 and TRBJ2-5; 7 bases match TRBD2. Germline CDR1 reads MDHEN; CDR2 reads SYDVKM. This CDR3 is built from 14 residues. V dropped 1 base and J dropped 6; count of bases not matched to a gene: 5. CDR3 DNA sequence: TGTGCCAGCAGTTTATCCGGGGGGAGACAGACCCAGTACTTC. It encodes CASSLSGGRQTQYF.

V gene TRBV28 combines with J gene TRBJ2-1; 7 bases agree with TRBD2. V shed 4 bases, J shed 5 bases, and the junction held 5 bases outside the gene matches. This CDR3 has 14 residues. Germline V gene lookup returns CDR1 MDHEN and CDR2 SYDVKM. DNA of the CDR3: TGTGCCAGCAGTTCTGGACTAGACAACAATGAGCAGTTCTTC. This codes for CASSSGLDNNEQFF.

CDR3 DNA sequence: TGTGCCAGTAGTTCGGTATCTCAAGAGACCCAGTACTTC. It encodes CASSSVSQETQYF. The chain has TRBV19 and TRBJ2-5; the D is unclear. This CDR3 contains 13 residues. The V and J ends lost 5 bases and 2 bases respectively, with 9 bases between them. Germline V lookup: CDR1 LNHDA, CDR2 SQIVND (reference sequence).

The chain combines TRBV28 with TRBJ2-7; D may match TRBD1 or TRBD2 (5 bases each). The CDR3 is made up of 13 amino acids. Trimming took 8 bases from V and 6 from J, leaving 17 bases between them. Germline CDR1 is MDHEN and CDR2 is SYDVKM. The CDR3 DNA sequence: TGTGCCAGCGGTCCCCAATGGGGGAGCGAGCAGTACTTC. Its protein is CASGPQWGSEQYF.

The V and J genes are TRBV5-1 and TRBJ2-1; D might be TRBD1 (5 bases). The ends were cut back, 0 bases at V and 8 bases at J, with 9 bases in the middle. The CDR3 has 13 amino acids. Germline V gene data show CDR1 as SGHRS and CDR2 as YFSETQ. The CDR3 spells CASSLEGFHEQFF. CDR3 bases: TGCGCCAGCAGCTTGGAGGGGTTCCATGAGCAGTTCTTC.